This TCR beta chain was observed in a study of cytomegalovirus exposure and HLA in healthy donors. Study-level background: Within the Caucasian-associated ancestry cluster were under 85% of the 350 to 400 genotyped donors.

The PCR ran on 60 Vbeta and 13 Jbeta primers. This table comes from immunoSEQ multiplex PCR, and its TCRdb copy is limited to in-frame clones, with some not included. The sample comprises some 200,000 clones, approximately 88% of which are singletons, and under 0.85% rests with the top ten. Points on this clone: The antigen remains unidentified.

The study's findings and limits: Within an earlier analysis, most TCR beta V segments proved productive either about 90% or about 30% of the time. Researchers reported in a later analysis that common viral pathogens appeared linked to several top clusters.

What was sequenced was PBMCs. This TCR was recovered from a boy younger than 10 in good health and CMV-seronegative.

The CDR3 DNA sequence: TGTGCCAGCAGTGCCTACAGGGGGCACTATGGCTACACCTTC. It encodes CASSAYRGHYGYTF. This chain joins TRBV27 and TRBJ1-2; TRBD1 matches 9 bases. V dropped 5 bases and J dropped 3; count of bases not matched to a gene: 4. In germline, CDR1 is MNHEY, CDR2 SMNVEV (reference sequence). The CDR3 extends over 14 amino acids.